Below, 15 T cell receptor beta chains from the same sample are listed, as sequenced in a study of OX40 agonist ivuxolimab in advanced cancers. Using immunoSEQ multiplex PCR, the repertoire was profiled, and TCRdb retains in-frame clones only, with some absent. The sample contains 100,000 or so clones, 95% to 96% of which appear only once. Here the sequenced sample was CD4+ or CD8+ T cells sorted from blood, taken in a trial of the OX40 agonist ivuxolimab. Receptors originate from an adult with an advanced solid tumor such as melanoma, head and neck, liver or kidney cancer.

The chain combines TRBV4-3 with TRBJ2-1; 7 bases line up with TRBD1. Germline V gene data show CDR1 as LGHNA and CDR2 as YSLEER. CDR3 size: 13 residues. V gave up 1 base and J gave up 9 bases; unmatched junction bases: 3. The CDR3 sequence is CASSQGQGFEQFF. The DNA of the CDR3 is TGCGCCAGCAGCCAAGGACAGGGATTTGAGCAGTTCTTC.

This chain uses TRBV11-2 with TRBJ2-1; 9 bases match TRBD2. Germline values: CDR1 SGHAT, CDR2 FQNNGV. V lost 4 bases, J lost 4 bases, and 11 bases stayed unmatched. The CDR3 runs to 17 residues. The CDR3: CASSSHQTSGEYNEQFF. The CDR3 DNA reads TGTGCCAGCAGCTCTCACCAGACTAGCGGAGAGTACAATGAGCAGTTCTTC. The entire variable domain, with the rest obtained from reference TRBV11-2 and TRBJ2-1, is as follows: EAGVAQSPRYKIIEKRQSVAFWCNPISGHATLYWYQQILGQGPKLLIQFQNNGVVDDSQLPKDRFSAERLKGVDSTLKIQPAKLEDSAVYLCASSSHQTSGEYNEQFFGPGTRLTVL.

The rearrangement joins TRBV4-3 to TRBJ1-1; 8 positions agree with TRBD1. Germline CDR1 LGHNA, CDR2 YSLEER. The V and J ends lost 0 bases and 4 bases, in that order; junction bases with no gene match: 1. CDR3 length: 14 amino acids. CDR3: CASSQDRGLTEAFF. The CDR3 DNA sequence: TGCGCCAGCAGCCAAGACAGGGGGCTCACTGAAGCTTTCTTT.

This chain links TRBV7-2 with TRBJ2-7; D unresolved. The CDR3 consists of 14 residues. Germline V gene data show CDR1 as SGHTA and CDR2 as FQGNSA. The V and J ends lost 2 bases and 0 bases respectively, with 8 bases between them. DNA of the CDR3: TGTGCCAGCAGCTTAATGAGCAGCTCCTACGAGCAGTACTTC. It yields the protein CASSLMSSSYEQYF.

The chain has TRBV25-1 and TRBJ1-1, with 11 bases that match TRBD1. J lost 7 bases, V lost 1 base, and 5 bases had no gene match. The germline V gene encodes CDR1 MGHDK and CDR2 SYGVNS. The CDR3 runs 15 residues. CDR3 sequence: CASSELGQGDSEAFF. The CDR3 region has the DNA TGTGCCAGCAGTGAATTGGGACAGGGGGACAGTGAAGCTTTCTTT.

The rearrangement joins TRBV9 to TRBJ2-2; TRBD2 might be the D (6 bases). Trimming shortened V by 4 bases and J by 5 bases, and 15 bases separated the two germline ends. Germline values: CDR1 SGDLS, CDR2 YYNGEE. This CDR3 comprises 15 residues. Here the CDR3 reads CASSTWGERTGELFF. CDR3 in DNA: TGTGCCAGCAGCACTTGGGGGGAGAGGACCGGGGAGCTGTTTTTT.

The chain is built from TRBV28 and TRBJ2-7; 10 nucleotides align to TRBD1. V lost 6 bases and J lost 5; bases outside the gene matches: 19. This CDR3 comprises 18 residues. Germline CDR1 MDHEN, CDR2 SYDVKM. The CDR3 sequence is CASRPFPGQGPEGDEQYF. DNA for the CDR3: TGTGCCAGCAGGCCCTTCCCGGGACAGGGGCCCGAGGGGGACGAGCAGTACTTC.

The V call is TRBV27, the J call TRBJ2-7; no definite D call. The CDR3 covers 14 residues. Germline V gene lookup returns CDR1 MNHEY and CDR2 SMNVEV (reference sequence). The germline V and J ends were trimmed by 5 bases and 4 bases, with 15 bases remaining between them. CDR3 sequence (DNA): TGTGCCAGCAGTCCCCCAGATCCTTTTTACGAGCAGTACTTC. This gives the protein CASSPPDPFYEQYF.

This clone was observed once. This chain joins TRBV28 and TRBJ1-5; D ambiguous. Germline V gene lookup returns CDR1 MDHEN and CDR2 SYDVKM. The V and J ends lost 1 base and 0 bases respectively, with 13 bases between them. The CDR3 runs to 17 residues. The CDR3 sequence is CASSLSIGSSSNQPQHF. CDR3 in DNA: TGTGCCAGCAGTTTATCAATTGGATCATCTAGCAATCAGCCCCAGCATTTT. Drawing the rest from reference TRBV28 and TRBJ1-5, the complete variable domain is DVKVTQSSRYLVKRTGEKVFLECVQDMDHENMFWYRQDPGLGLRLIYFSYDVKMKEKGDIPEGYSVSREKKERFSLILESASTNQTSMYLCASSLSIGSSSNQPQHFGDGTRLSIL.

In this sample, this clone turned up once. This CDR3 is CASSRQEYTGELFF. The DNA for the CDR3 is TGTGCCAGTAGTAGGCAGGAGTACACCGGGGAGCTGTTTTTT. The rearrangement links TRBV19 to TRBJ2-2; D unclear. This CDR3 contains 14 residues. The V gene lost 4 bases and the J gene lost 3 bases, with 9 bases spanning the gap. CDR1 and CDR2 (germline): LNHDA, SQIVND (reference sequence).

This chain joins TRBV27 and TRBJ2-1; TRBD2 agrees at 9 bases. CDR1 and CDR2 from the germline V gene are MNHEY and SMNVEV (reference sequence). This CDR3 region has 14 residues. J lost 7 bases, V lost 2 bases, and 3 bases had no gene match. The CDR3 DNA reads TGTGCCAGCAGTTTAGCGGGGGGGCCTAATGAGCAGTTCTTC. This gives the protein CASSLAGGPNEQFF.

The sample holds one count of this clone. The chain is built from TRBV9 and TRBJ2-1; D might be TRBD2 (9 bases). This CDR3 is 24 amino acids long. Trimming removed 0 bases from V and 9 bases from J, with 43 bases in between. CDR1 is SGDLS, CDR2 YYNGEE, per germline. Written as DNA, the CDR3 is TGTGCCAGCAGCGTAGAAGGAGGTCAGGGGGCGTCTAGCGGGGCGAACCGTCGGGCGAGTGAGCAGTTCTTC. This codes for CASSVEGGQGASSGANRRASEQFF.

This chain links TRBV5-1 with TRBJ2-2, with 8 positions matching TRBD1. This CDR3 region has 17 residues. Per the germline V gene, CDR1 is SGHRS and CDR2 is YFSETQ. V dropped 0 bases and J dropped 6; count of bases not matched to a gene: 10. CDR3 residues: CASSLAGTGQVPGELFF. CDR3 nucleotides: TGCGCCAGCAGCTTGGCTGGGACAGGTCAGGTACCCGGGGAGCTGTTTTTT. Full variable domain (missing parts from reference TRBV5-1 and TRBJ2-2): KAGVTQTPRYLIKTRGQQVTLSCSPISGHRSVSWYQQTPGQGLQFLFEYFSETQRNKGNFPGRFSGRQFSNSRSEMNVSTLELGDSALYLCASSLAGTGQVPGELFFGEGSRLTVL.

The V call is TRBV7-3, the J call TRBJ2-7; possible D gene TRBD2, 6 bases. With 4 bases removed from V and 2 bases from J, the gap between germline ends came to 15 bases. CDR3 length equals 15 residues. Germline CDR1 SGHTA, CDR2 FQGTGA. The CDR3 DNA reads as TGTGCCAGCAGCTCAACTGGCGGGAAAACCTACGAGCAGTACTTC. It encodes CASSSTGGKTYEQYF.

The chain combines TRBV28 with TRBJ2-7, with TRBD1 matching over 7 bases. CDR3 size: 14 residues. Trimming removed 6 bases from V and 3 bases from J; junction bases left unmatched: 8. Germline V lookup: CDR1 MDHEN, CDR2 SYDVKM. This CDR3 is CASSRGQLNYEQYF. The CDR3 DNA reads as TGTGCCAGCAGCAGGGGACAGCTTAACTACGAGCAGTACTTC. The variable domain in full, with the rest retrieved from reference TRBV28 and TRBJ2-7, is DVKVTQSSRYLVKRTGEKVFLECVQDMDHENMFWYRQDPGLGLRLIYFSYDVKMKEKGDIPEGYSVSREKKERFSLILESASTNQTSMYLCASSRGQLNYEQYFGPGTRLTVT.